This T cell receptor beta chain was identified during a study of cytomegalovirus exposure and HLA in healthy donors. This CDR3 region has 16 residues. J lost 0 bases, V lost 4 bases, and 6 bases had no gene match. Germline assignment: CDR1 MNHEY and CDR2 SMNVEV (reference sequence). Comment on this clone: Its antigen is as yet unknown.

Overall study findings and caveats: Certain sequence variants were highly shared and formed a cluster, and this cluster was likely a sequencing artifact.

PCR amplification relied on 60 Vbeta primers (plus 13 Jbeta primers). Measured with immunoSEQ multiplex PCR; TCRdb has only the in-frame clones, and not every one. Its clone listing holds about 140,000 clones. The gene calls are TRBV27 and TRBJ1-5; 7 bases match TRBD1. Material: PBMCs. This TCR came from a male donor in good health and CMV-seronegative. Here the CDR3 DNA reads TGTGCCAGCAGTTATCGAGGGACAGATAGCAATCAGCCCCAGCATTTT. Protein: CASSYRGTDSNQPQHF.